The 21 T cell receptor beta chains listed next were all sequenced from one sample in a study of Ad26.COV2.S vaccination and SARS-CoV-2 variants. Measured with immunoSEQ multiplex PCR; TCRdb has only the in-frame clones, and not every one. The sample shows 300,000 to 500,000 clones, about 88% of them seen only once. The treatment is: roughly 20 received Ad26.COV2.S at low or high dose, single or two shots; 5 received placebo; per-sample allocation not given. Samples analyzed were those drawn on day 63 after the first vaccine or placebo injection. Source: peripheral blood, taken in a trial of Ad26.COV2.S vaccine versus placebo. The receptors here all came from a person between 18 and 65 years old who received the Ad26.COV2.S COVID-19 vaccine or a placebo.

This clone has only one observation. The J gene is TRBJ2-1, the V gene TRBV7-8; unclear D gene. This CDR3 is built from 13 residues. V gave up 5 bases and J gave up 5 bases, with 10 bases separating them. Germline V gene lookup returns CDR1 SGHVS and CDR2 FQNEAQ. This CDR3 reads CASSAQLDNEQFF. CDR3 DNA: TGTGCCAGCAGCGCCCAACTTGACAATGAGCAGTTCTTC. The entire variable domain, with the rest obtained from reference TRBV7-8 and TRBJ2-1, is as follows: GAGVSQSPRYKVAKRGQDVALRCDPISGHVSLFWYQQALGQGPEFLTYFQNEAQLDKSGLPSDRFFAERPEGSVSTLKIQRTQQEDSAVYLCASSAQLDNEQFFGPGTRLTVL.

The DNA of the CDR3 is TGTGCCAGCACCCTATACGACAGTTACGAGCGGACCGGGGAGCTGTTTTTT. This gives the protein CASTLYDSYERTGELFF. This chain joins TRBV7-9 and TRBJ2-2, with D tentatively TRBD1 or TRBD2 (5 bases each). Germline values: CDR1 SEHNR, CDR2 FQNEAQ (reference sequence). V lost 7 bases, J lost 5 bases, and 23 bases lay in between. The CDR3 spans 17 residues.

V is TRBV5-4 and J is TRBJ1-2; no reliable D call. This CDR3 spans 13 amino acids. CDR1 is SGHNT, CDR2 YYREEE, per germline (reference sequence). V lost 3 bases and J lost 4, with 10 bases in between. CDR3 residues: CASSSVIGYGYTF. As DNA, the CDR3 is TGTGCCAGCAGCTCTGTGATCGGCTATGGCTACACCTTC. The full variable domain, its missing parts supplied by reference TRBV5-4 and TRBJ1-2, is ETGVTQSPTHLIKTRGQQVTLRCSSQSGHNTVSWYQQALGQGPQFIFQYYREEENGRGNFPPRFSGLQFPNYSSELNVNALELDDSALYLCASSSVIGYGYTFGSGTRLTVV.

The chain combines TRBV30 with TRBJ1-3, with no clear D. Germline values: CDR1 GTSNPN, CDR2 SVGIG (reference sequence). This CDR3 contains 13 residues. With 2 bases removed from V and 4 bases from J, the gap between germline ends came to 9 bases. The CDR3 reads CAWSTASGNTIYF. The CDR3, as DNA: TGTGCCTGGAGTACGGCGTCCGGAAACACCATATATTTT.

The chain recombines TRBV18 with TRBJ1-1; no definite D call. The V gene's germline CDR1 is KGHSH and CDR2 LQKENI. Trimming shortened V by 5 bases and J by 0 bases, and 7 bases separated the two germline ends. The CDR3 has 13 residues. CDR3 in amino acids: CASSTPLNTEAFF. The CDR3 nucleotides are TGTGCCAGCTCAACCCCCTTGAACACTGAAGCTTTCTTT.

The chain links TRBV9 to TRBJ1-5; D remains unclear. Germline values: CDR1 SGDLS, CDR2 YYNGEE. Trimming took 0 bases from V and 0 from J, leaving 4 bases between them. The CDR3 covers 14 residues. The CDR3: CASSVAPSNQPQHF. DNA of the CDR3: TGTGCCAGCAGCGTAGCTCCTAGCAATCAGCCCCAGCATTTT.

The chain has TRBV19 and TRBJ2-4; a possible D gene is TRBD2 (6 bases). Germline CDR1 reads LNHDA; CDR2 reads SQIVND (reference sequence). This CDR3 is 15 amino acids long. Between the trimmed V and J ends, which lost 7 bases and 0 bases, there was a span of 13 bases. CDR3 loop: CASTTGTLAKNIQYF. The CDR3 DNA sequence: TGTGCCAGTACCACCGGGACTTTAGCCAAAAACATTCAGTACTTC.

V and J are TRBV25-1 and TRBJ2-2, with 8 bases aligning to TRBD1. Per the germline V gene, CDR1 is MGHDK and CDR2 is SYGVNS. The CDR3 is 16 residues long. Trimming took 10 bases from V and 2 from J; bases not matched to a gene: 12. The CDR3 sequence: CANRIVGTGNTGELFF. The CDR3 bases are TGTGCCAACAGAATTGTCGGGACAGGTAACACCGGGGAGCTGTTTTTT.

The chain links TRBV7-2 to TRBJ2-7; D is ambiguous. Germline lookup yields CDR1 SGHTA and CDR2 FQGNSA. The CDR3 runs 15 residues. The ends were cut back, 1 base at V and 1 base at J, with 11 bases in the middle. The chain's CDR3 is CASSLGQVLSYEQYF. The CDR3 nucleotides read TGTGCCAGCAGCTTAGGCCAGGTCTTATCCTACGAGCAGTACTTC.

Here the CDR3 DNA reads TGTGCCAGCAGCGAGGACAGCGATCAGCCCCAGCATTTT. Its protein product is CASSEDSDQPQHF. The gene calls are TRBV9 and TRBJ1-5; TRBD1 is a possible D gene (6 bases). With 3 bases removed from V and 5 bases from J, the gap between germline ends came to 9 bases. CDR3 size: 13 residues. Germline assignment: CDR1 SGDLS and CDR2 YYNGEE.

The rearrangement uses TRBV15 and TRBJ2-2; 10 positions match TRBD2. CDR1 is LNHNV, CDR2 YYDKDF, per germline (reference sequence). There are 15 residues in the CDR3. J was trimmed by 6 bases and V by 4 bases; bases with no gene match: 5. In nucleotides, the CDR3 is TGTGCCACCAGCAAAAGCGGGGGGGCTCCCGGGGAGCTGTTTTTT. Its protein is CATSKSGGAPGELFF.

The rearrangement joins TRBV11-3 to TRBJ1-1; 7 positions match TRBD1. CDR1 and CDR2 from the germline V gene are SGHNT and YENEEA. There are 13 residues in the CDR3. After removal of 4 bases from V and 3 bases from J, the junction contained 2 bases not matched to a gene. The CDR3 protein is CASSSDRDTEAFF. Here the CDR3 DNA reads TGTGCCAGCAGCTCCGACAGGGACACTGAAGCTTTCTTT.

The chain has TRBV13 and TRBJ2-7, with a weak D call TRBD1 (6 bases). The V end was cut by 5 bases, the J end by 0 bases, with 11 bases between. The CDR3 loop spans 14 amino acids. Germline values: CDR1 PRHDT, CDR2 FYEKMQ (reference sequence). CDR3: CASSGIRGSYEQYF. The CDR3 DNA reads as TGTGCCAGCAGCGGGATCAGGGGCTCCTACGAGCAGTACTTC.

This chain uses TRBV2 with TRBJ1-1, with a tentative D call TRBD1 (5 bases). Germline-derived CDR1 and CDR2 are SNHLY and FYNNEI. There are 19 residues in the CDR3. Trimming cost V 0 bases and J 3 bases, with 23 bases left between them. CDR3 nucleotide sequence: TGTGCCAGCAGTGAAGCGCTCTTATTTGGTCCTCGAGGGGACACTGAAGCTTTCTTT. Protein product: CASSEALLFGPRGDTEAFF.

The chain couples TRBV18 to TRBJ1-1, with 7 positions matching TRBD1. The CDR3 runs to 16 residues. CDR1 KGHSH and CDR2 LQKENI come from the germline V gene. Trimming took 3 bases from V and 0 from J; bases not matched to a gene: 7. The CDR3 DNA follows: TGTGCCAGCTCACCCCAAAGACAGGGAATGAACACTGAAGCTTTCTTT. This encodes CASSPQRQGMNTEAFF. The full variable domain, with the rest looked up from reference TRBV18 and TRBJ1-1, is NAGVMQNPRHLVRRRGQEARLRCSPMKGHSHVYWYRQLPEEGLKFMVYLQKENIIDESGMPKERFSAEFPKEGPSILRIQQVVRGDSAAYFCASSPQRQGMNTEAFFGQGTRLTVV.

This clone was seen just once. V and J are TRBV19 and TRBJ1-1; D is ambiguous. Germline values: CDR1 LNHDA, CDR2 SQIVND (reference sequence). This CDR3 region has 13 residues. Trimming left V 3 bases short and J 5 bases short, with 10 bases between. The CDR3 loop reads CASSIRPGTEAFF. The CDR3 DNA reads as TGTGCCAGTAGTATTAGGCCGGGGACTGAAGCTTTCTTT.

Here the CDR3 reads CASSLGGGDEQYF. The CDR3 DNA reads TGTGCCAGCAGCTTGGGCGGGGGAGACGAGCAGTACTTC. V usage is TRBV11-3 and J usage is TRBJ2-7; TRBD2 matches 7 bases. The CDR3 spans 13 residues. Germline trimming cut 3 bases from V and 5 bases from J; bases unmatched to any gene: 4. From germline, CDR1 is SGHNT and CDR2 YENEEA.

The V call is TRBV5-4, the J call TRBJ2-7, with TRBD1 matching over 8 bases. The CDR3 runs to 14 residues. With V trimmed by 5 bases and J by 0 bases, 4 bases remained unmatched. Per the germline V gene, CDR1 is SGHNT and CDR2 is YYREEE (reference sequence). The CDR3 is CASRPGTGSYEQYF. CDR3 DNA: TGTGCCAGCAGACCCGGGACAGGCTCCTACGAGCAGTACTTC.

The J gene is TRBJ1-4, the V gene TRBV7-2, with 7 bases lining up with TRBD1. CDR3 length: 15 amino acids. V lost 5 bases and J lost 0; bases outside the gene matches: 3. CDR1 SGHTA and CDR2 FQGNSA come from the germline V gene. The CDR3 DNA is TGTGCCAGCAGCCTCGGGACAGCAACTAATGAAAAACTGTTTTTT. Amino acids: CASSLGTATNEKLFF.

V gene TRBV11-2 combines with J gene TRBJ1-2; D not resolved. The germline V gene has CDR1 SGHAT and CDR2 FQNNGV. The V end lost 5 bases, the J end lost 4 bases, and 14 bases lay between the germline ends. The CDR3 spans 14 residues. The CDR3 is CASSETRGGYGYTF. CDR3 sequence (DNA): TGTGCCAGCAGCGAGACACGTGGTGGCTATGGCTACACCTTC.

The chain couples TRBV15 to TRBJ1-1; D uncertain. V gave up 3 bases and J gave up 2 bases, with 7 bases separating them. CDR1 is LNHNV and CDR2 is YYDKDF in the germline V gene (reference sequence). The length of the CDR3 is 13 residues. CDR3 bases: TGTGCCACCAGCAGCCCGGAAAACACTGAAGCTTTCTTT. This translates into CATSSPENTEAFF.